A selection of T cell receptor beta chains follows, all from one sample in a study of siplizumab effects on memory and regulatory T cells. The assay was immunoSEQ multiplex PCR, and TCRdb's table has in-frame clones only and misses some. Among about 100,000 clones listed, roughly 94% were seen once. Specimen: non-Treg CD4+ T cells sorted from blood. These receptors originate from a human donor in good health. Both conserved end residues are part of each CDR3. D genes are given only for firm matches. Some rows mark clone size as missing; the rest say once, few, many or name a class of expanded clone.

v_gene,len,d_gene,abundance,j_gene,CDR3nt,CDR3aa
TRBV27,15,TRBD1,NA,TRBJ2-7,TGTGCCAGCAGCTTATGGGGGACAGGGGCCGACGAGCAGTACTTC,CASSLWGTGADEQYF
TRBV5-1,11,NA,NA,TRBJ2-1,TGCGCCAGCAGCTATGGACTAGAGCAGTTCTTC,CASSYGLEQFF
TRBV4-1,17,TRBD2,NA,TRBJ2-2,TGCGCCAGCAGCCAAGATTCACTAGCGGGAGGAGGCGGGGAGCTGTTTTTT,CASSQDSLAGGGGELFF
TRBV30,14,TRBD1,NA,TRBJ2-3,TGTGCCTGGATCACAGGGGGCTCAACAGATACGCAGTATTTT,CAWITGGSTDTQYF
TRBV5-4,15,NA,NA,TRBJ1-3,TGTGCCAGCAGCCATAGGGACACATCTGGAAACACCATATATTTT,CASSHRDTSGNTIYF
TRBV29-1,14,TRBD2,few,TRBJ2-1,TGCAGCGTTGTAACTAGCGGGATAAGCAATGAGCAGTTCTTC,CSVVTSGISNEQFF
TRBV5-1,15,TRBD1,NA,TRBJ2-7,TGCGCCAGCAGCTTGGTACTGGGACAGAGCTACGAGCAGTACTTC,CASSLVLGQSYEQYF
TRBV27,15,TRBD1,NA,TRBJ1-1,TGTGCCAGCAGCCGCCGGGACAGGGTGATCACTGAAGCTTTCTTT,CASSRRDRVITEAFF
TRBV15,15,NA,NA,TRBJ1-2,TGTGCCACCAGGGACCGGGACACATGGGGGTCTGGCTACACCTTC,CATRDRDTWGSGYTF
TRBV11-2,17,NA,NA,TRBJ2-1,TGTGCCAGCAGCTTAGCTTTGGGGCAGGAGAACTACAATGAGCAGTTCTTC,CASSLALGQENYNEQFF
TRBV10-3,15,TRBD1,NA,TRBJ2-7,TGTGCCATCAGGAGCGGGACAGGGGCCCCATACGAGCAGTACTTC,CAIRSGTGAPYEQYF
TRBV5-1,13,NA,NA,TRBJ1-2,TGCGCCAGCAGCTTCGGGGACTCCTATGGCTACACCTTC,CASSFGDSYGYTF
TRBV28,17,TRBD2,NA,TRBJ2-3,TGTGCCAGCTCGCCGGACCTACTAGCGGGAGTAGCAGATACGCAGTATTTT,CASSPDLLAGVADTQYF
TRBV19,12,NA,NA,TRBJ1-2,TGTGCCAGTATAAGCGGGTCTTATGGCTACACCTTC,CASISGSYGYTF